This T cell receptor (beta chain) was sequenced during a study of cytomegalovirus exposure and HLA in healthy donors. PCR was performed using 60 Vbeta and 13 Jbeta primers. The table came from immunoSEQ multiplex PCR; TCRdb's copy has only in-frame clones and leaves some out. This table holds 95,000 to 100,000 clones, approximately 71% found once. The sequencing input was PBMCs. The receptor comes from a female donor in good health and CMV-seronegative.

CDR3 loop: CASSPGPALAGAVKYF. For the CDR3, the DNA is TGTGCCAGCAGCCCGGGTCCCGCGCTAGCGGGAGCCGTTAAGTACTTC. The chain recombines TRBV7-2 with TRBJ2-5, with 10 bases lining up with TRBD2. Trimming took 5 bases from V and 12 from J; bases not matched to a gene: 18. The CDR3 is 16 amino acids. Germline CDR1 and CDR2: SGHTA and FQGNSA.